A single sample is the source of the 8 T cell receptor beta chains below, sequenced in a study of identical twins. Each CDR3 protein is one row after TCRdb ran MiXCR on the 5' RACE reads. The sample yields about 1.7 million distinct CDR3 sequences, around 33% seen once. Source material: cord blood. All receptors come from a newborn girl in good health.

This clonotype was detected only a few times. In DNA form, the CDR3 reads TGCAGTGCTACTGACAGGGGGCTTTACTATGGCTACACCTTC. This translates into CSATDRGLYYGYTF. V and J are TRBV20-1 and TRBJ1-2, with 10 bases aligning to TRBD1. V dropped 4 bases and J dropped 3; count of bases not matched to a gene: 5. Germline CDR1 DFQATT, CDR2 SNEGSKA (reference sequence). This CDR3 has 14 residues.

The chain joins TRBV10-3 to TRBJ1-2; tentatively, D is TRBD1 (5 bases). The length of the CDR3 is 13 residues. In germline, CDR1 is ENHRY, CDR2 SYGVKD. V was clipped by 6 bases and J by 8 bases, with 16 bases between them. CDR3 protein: CAIRGTSTGGYTF. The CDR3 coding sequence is TGTGCCATCAGAGGGACTTCTACGGGAGGCTACACCTTC.

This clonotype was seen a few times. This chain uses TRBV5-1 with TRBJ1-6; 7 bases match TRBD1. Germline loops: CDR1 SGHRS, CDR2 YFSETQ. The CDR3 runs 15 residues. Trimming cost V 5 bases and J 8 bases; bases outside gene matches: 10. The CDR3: CASSRESTGYSPLHF. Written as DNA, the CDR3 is TGCGCCAGCAGTCGGGAATCGACAGGGTATTCACCCCTCCACTTT.

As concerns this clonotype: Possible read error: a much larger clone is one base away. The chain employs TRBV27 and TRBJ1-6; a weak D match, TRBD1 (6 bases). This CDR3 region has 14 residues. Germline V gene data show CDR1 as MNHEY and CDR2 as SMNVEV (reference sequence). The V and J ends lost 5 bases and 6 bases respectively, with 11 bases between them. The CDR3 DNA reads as TGTGCCAGCAGTCCCGGACAGTTTAATTCACCCCTCCACTTT. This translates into CASSPGQFNSPLHF.

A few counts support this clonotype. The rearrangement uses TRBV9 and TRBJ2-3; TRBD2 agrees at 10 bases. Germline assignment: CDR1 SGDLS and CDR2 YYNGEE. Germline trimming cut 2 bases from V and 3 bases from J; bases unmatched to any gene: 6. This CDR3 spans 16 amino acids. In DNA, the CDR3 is TGTGCCAGCAGCGTGGACCCGGGACTAGCGACAGATACGCAGTATTTT. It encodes CASSVDPGLATDTQYF.

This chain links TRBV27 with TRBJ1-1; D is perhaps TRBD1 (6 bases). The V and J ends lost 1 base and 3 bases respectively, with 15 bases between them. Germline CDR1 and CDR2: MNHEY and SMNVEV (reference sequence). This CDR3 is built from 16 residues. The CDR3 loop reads CASSLFIDRPYTEAFF. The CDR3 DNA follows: TGTGCCAGCAGTTTATTTATCGACAGGCCATACACTGAAGCTTTCTTT.

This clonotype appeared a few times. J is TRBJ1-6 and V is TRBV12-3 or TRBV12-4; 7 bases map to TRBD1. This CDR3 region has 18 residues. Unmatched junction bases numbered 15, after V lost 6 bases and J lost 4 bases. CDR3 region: CASSRTGDLRAYNSPLHF. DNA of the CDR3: TGTGCCAGCAGCCGGACAGGAGACCTTCGGGCGTATAATTCACCCCTCCACTTT.

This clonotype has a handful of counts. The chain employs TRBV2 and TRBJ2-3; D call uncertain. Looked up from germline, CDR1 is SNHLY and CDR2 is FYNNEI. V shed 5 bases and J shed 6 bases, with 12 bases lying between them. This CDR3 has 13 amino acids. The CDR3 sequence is CASSWSPPDTQYF. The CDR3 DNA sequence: TGTGCCAGCAGTTGGAGCCCCCCGGATACGCAGTATTTT. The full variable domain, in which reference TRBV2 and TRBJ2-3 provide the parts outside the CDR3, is EPEVTQTPSHQVTQMGQEVILRCVPISNHLYFYWYRQILGQKVEFLVSFYNNEISEKSEIFDDQFSVERPDGSNFTLKIRSTKLEDSAMYFCASSWSPPDTQYFGPGTRLTVL.